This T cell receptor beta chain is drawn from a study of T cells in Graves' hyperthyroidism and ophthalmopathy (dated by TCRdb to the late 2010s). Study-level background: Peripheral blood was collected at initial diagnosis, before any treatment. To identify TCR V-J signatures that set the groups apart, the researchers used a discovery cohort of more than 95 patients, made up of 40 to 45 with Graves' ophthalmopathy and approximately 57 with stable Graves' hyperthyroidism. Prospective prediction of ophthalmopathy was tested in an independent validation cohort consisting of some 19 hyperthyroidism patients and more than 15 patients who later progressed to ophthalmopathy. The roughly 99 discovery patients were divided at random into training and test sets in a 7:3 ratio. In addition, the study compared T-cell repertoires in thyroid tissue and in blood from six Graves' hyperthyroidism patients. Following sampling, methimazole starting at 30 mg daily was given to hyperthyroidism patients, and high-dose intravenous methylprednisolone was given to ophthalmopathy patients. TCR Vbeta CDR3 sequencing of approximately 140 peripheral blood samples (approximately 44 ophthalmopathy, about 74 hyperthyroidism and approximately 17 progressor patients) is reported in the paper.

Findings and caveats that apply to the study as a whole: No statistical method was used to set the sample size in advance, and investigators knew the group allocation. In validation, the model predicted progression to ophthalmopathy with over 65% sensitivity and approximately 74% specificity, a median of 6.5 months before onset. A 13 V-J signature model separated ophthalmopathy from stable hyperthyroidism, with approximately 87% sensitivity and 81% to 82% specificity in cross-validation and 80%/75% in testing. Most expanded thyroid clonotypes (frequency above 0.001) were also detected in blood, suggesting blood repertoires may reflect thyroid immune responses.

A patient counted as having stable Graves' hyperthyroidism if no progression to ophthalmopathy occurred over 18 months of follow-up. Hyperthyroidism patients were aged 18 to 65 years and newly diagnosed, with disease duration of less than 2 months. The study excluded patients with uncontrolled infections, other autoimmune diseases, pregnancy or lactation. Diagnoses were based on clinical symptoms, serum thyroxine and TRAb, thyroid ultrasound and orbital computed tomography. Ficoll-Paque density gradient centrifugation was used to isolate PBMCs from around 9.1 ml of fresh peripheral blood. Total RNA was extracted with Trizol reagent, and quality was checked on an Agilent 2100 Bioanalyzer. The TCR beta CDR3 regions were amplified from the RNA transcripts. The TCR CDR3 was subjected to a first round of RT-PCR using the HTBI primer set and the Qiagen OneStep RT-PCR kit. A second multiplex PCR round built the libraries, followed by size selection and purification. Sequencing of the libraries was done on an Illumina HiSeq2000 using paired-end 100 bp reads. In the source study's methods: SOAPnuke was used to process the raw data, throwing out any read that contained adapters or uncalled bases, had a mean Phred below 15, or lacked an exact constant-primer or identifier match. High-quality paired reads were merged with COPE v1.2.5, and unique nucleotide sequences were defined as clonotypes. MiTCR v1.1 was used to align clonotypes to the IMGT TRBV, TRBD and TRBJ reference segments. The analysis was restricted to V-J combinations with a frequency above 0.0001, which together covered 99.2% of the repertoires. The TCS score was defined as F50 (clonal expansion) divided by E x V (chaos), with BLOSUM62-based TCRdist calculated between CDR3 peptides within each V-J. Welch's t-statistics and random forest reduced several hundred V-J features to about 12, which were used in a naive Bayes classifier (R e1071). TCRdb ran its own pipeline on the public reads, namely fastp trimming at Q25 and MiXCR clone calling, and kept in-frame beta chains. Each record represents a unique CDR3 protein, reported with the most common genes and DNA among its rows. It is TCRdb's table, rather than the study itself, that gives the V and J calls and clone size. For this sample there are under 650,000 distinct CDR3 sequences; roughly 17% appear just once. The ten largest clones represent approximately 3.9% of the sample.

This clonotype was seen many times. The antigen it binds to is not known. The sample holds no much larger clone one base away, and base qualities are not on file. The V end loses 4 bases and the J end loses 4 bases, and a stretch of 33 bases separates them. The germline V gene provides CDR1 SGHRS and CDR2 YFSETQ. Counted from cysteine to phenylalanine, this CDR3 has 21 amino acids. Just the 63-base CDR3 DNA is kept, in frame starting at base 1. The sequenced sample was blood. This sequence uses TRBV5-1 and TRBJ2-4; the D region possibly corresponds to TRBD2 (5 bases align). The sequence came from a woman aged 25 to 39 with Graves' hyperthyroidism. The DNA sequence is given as TGCGCCAGCAGCGAGCGGACCACGAGTAGCGAACAAACCGTGGGTAAAAACATTCAGTACTTC. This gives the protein CASSERTTSSEQTVGKNIQYF.